This paragraph covers one T cell receptor beta chain sequence. This sample stems from a study of cytomegalovirus exposure and HLA in healthy donors. V was clipped by 3 bases and J by 6 bases; unmatched bases: 8. This CDR3 spans 17 amino acids. Germline lookup yields CDR1 SEHNR and CDR2 FQNEAQ (reference sequence). The protocol was immunoSEQ multiplex PCR, while the TCRdb copy is restricted to in-frame clones and leaves out a portion. The table includes about 270,000 clones, about 86% detected once. The sample was PBMCs. This sequence joins TRBV7-9 and TRBJ2-1; 13 nucleotides line up with TRBD2. This clonotype was obtained from a woman between 18 and 30 years old in good health and CMV-seronegative. The CDR3 is CASSLERLAGGSNEQFF. DNA of the CDR3: TGTGCCAGCAGCTTGGAGAGACTAGCGGGAGGCTCCAATGAGCAGTTCTTC.